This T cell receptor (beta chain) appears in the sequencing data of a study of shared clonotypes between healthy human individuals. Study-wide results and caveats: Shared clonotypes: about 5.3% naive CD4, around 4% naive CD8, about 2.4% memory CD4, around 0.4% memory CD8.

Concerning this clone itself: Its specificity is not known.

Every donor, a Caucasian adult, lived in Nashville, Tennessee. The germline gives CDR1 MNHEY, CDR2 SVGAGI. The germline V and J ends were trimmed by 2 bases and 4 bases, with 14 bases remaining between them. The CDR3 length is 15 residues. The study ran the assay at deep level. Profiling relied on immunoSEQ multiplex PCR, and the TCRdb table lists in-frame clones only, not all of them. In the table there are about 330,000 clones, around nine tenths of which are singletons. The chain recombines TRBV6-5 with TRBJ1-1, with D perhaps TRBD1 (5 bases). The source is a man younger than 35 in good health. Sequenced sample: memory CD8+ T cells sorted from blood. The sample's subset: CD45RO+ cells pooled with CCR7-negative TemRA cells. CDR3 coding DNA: TGTGCCAGCAGTTACGGGGGTCGGGGGAGCACTGAAGCTTTCTTT. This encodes CASSYGGRGSTEAFF.